The source of this TCR beta chain is a study of read filtering for tumor transcriptome and immune sequencing. Study as a whole: Among patients, some 17 were male and some 15 female, aged roughly 45 to 85 (mean around 61).

Per germline, CDR1 SGHAT and CDR2 FQNNGV. The CDR3 length is 14 residues. The library was built from roughly 400 ng RNA with molecular barcoded adaptors for alpha/delta and beta/gamma chains. One entry per CDR3 protein, called by TCRdb with MiXCR from the reads. Of tens of thousands of distinct CDR3 sequences in the sample, about a fifth were seen once. This clonotype was found many times. A much larger clone lies one base from this, so it may be a read error. The sequenced material came from a population of CD138-negative cells sorted from bone marrow. This clonotype was sampled from a donor at least 40 years old with multiple myeloma. The genes are TRBV11-2 and TRBJ1-1; 9 nucleotides agree with TRBD1. Here the CDR3 reads CVSSMTGGNTEAFF. In nucleotides, the CDR3 is TGTGTCAGCAGCATGACAGGGGGAAACACTGAAGCTTTCTTT.